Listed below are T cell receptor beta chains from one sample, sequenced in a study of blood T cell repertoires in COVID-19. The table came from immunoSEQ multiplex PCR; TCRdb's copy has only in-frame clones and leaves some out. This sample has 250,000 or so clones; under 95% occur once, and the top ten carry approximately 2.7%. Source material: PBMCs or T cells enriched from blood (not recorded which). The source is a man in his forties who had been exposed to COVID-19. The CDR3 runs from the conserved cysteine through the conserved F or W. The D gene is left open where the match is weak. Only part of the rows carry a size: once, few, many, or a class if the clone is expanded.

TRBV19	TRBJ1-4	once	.	TGTGCCAGTAGGGCGGGGGAAAAACTGTTTTTT	CASRAGEKLFF
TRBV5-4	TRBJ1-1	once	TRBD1	TGTGCCAGCAGCTTGGTGACAGGGGGCAACACTGAAGCTTTCTTT	CASSLVTGGNTEAFF
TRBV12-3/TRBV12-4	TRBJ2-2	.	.	TGTGCCAGCAGTTTAGGAGCCGGGGAGCTGTTTTTT	CASSLGAGELFF
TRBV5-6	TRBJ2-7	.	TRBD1	TGTGCCAGCAGCTCCAGCGACAGGGGCTACGAGCAGTACTTC	CASSSSDRGYEQYF
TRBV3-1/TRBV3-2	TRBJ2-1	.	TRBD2	TGTGCCAGCAGCCAAGACCTAGCGGGAGGGGATGAGCAGTTCTTC	CASSQDLAGGDEQFF
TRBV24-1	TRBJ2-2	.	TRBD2	TGTGCCACCAGTGATTATCGGACTAGCTTGGACACCGGGGAGCTGTTTTTT	CATSDYRTSLDTGELFF
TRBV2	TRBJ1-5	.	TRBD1	TGTGCCAGCAGTGGAACGACAGGGAGCCATCAGCCCCAGCATTTT	CASSGTTGSHQPQHF
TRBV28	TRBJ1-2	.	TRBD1	TGTGCCAGCAGTTTAGGACAGGGGGCGCCTACTGGCTACACCTTC	CASSLGQGAPTGYTF
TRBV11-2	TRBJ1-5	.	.	TGTGCCAGCAGCTTTGGGGGGGGCGATCAGCCCCAGCATTTT	CASSFGGGDQPQHF
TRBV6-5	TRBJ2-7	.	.	TGTGCCAGCAGTTTGGCAGGAACCTACGAGCAGTACTTC	CASSLAGTYEQYF
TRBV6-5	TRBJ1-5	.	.	TGTGCCAGCAGTCAGGGGCCGAGAGGCAATCAGCCCCAGCATTTT	CASSQGPRGNQPQHF
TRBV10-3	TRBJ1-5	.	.	TGTGCCATTGGGGAGGGAAATCAGCCCCAGCATTTT	CAIGEGNQPQHF
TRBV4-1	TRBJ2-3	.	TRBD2	TGCGCCAGCAGCCGATTAGCCAGCCTAGCGGGGCGCCAGGCAGATACGCAGTATTTT	CASSRLASLAGRQADTQYF
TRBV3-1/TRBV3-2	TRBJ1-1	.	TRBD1	TGTGCCAGCAGCCGGGGTCGGACAGGTAACACTGAAGCTTTCTTT	CASSRGRTGNTEAFF
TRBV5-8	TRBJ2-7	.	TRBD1	TGTGCCAGCAGCTTCGGACAGGGGGCGGACGAGCAGTACTTC	CASSFGQGADEQYF